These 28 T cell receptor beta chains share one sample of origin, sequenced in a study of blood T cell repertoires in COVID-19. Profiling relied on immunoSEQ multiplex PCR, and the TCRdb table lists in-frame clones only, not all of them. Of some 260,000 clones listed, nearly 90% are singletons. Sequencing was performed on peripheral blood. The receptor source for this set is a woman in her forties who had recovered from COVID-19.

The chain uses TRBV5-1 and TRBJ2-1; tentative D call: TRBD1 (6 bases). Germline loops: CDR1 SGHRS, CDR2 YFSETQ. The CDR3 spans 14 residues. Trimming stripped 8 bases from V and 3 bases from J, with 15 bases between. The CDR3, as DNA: TGCGCCAGTGCGCGAGACAGGATCTACAATGAGCAGTTCTTC. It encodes CASARDRIYNEQFF.

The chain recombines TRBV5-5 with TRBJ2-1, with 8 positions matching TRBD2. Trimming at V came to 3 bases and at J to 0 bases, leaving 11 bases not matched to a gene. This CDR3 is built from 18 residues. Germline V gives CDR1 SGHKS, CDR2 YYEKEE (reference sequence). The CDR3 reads CASSSTGTSVPSYNEQFF. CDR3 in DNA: TGTGCCAGCAGCTCCACCGGGACTAGTGTTCCCTCCTACAATGAGCAGTTCTTC.

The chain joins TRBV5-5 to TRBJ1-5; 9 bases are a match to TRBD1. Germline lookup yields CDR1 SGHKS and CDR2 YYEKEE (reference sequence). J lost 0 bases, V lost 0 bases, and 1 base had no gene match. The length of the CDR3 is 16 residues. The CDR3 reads CASSLGDRVSNQPQHF. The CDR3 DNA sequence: TGTGCCAGCAGCTTGGGGGACAGGGTTAGCAATCAGCCCCAGCATTTT.

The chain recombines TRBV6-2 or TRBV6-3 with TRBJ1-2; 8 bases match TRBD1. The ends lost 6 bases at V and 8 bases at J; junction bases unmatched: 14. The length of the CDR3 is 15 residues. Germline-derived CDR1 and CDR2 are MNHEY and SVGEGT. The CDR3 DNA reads TGTGCCAGCAGCTGGGGACAGGCGCGAACAGCGGGCTACACCTTC. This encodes CASSWGQARTAGYTF.

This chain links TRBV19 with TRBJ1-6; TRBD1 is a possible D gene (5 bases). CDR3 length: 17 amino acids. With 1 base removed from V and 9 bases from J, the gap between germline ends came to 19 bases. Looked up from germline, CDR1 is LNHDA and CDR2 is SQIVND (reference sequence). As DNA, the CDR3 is TGTGCCAGTAGTATAGGGACCCCTGACAGTGGCAGTTCACCCCTCCACTTT. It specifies CASSIGTPDSGSSPLHF. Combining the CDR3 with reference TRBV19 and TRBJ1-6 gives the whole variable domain DGGITQSPKYLFRKEGQNVTLSCEQNLNHDAMYWYRQDPGQGLRLIYYSQIVNDFQKGDIAEGYSVSREKKESFPLTVTSAQKNPTAFYLCASSIGTPDSGSSPLHFGNGTRLTVT.

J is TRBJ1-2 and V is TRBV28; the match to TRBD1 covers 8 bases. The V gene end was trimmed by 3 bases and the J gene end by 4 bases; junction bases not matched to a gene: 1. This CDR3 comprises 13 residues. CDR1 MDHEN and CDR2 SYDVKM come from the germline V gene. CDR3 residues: CASSFQGAYGYTF. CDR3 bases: TGTGCCAGCAGTTTCCAGGGGGCCTATGGCTACACCTTC.

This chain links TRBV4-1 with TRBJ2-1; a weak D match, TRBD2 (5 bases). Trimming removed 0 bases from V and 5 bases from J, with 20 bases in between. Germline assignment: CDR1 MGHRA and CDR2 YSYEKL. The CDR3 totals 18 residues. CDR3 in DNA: TGCGCCAGCAGCCAAGATCTAGAAAGCGGAAACAGAGACAATGAGCAGTTCTTC. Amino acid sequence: CASSQDLESGNRDNEQFF.

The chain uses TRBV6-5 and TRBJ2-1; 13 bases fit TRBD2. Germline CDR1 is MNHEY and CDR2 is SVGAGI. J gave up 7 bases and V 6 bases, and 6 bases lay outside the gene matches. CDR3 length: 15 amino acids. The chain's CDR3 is CASSFGLAGANEQFF. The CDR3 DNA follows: TGTGCCAGCAGCTTCGGACTAGCGGGAGCTAATGAGCAGTTCTTC.

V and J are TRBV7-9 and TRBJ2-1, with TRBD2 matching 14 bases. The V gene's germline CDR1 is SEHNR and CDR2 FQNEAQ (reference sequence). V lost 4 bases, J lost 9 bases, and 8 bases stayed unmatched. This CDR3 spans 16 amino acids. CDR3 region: CASSSGLAGGLGEQFF. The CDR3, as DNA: TGTGCCAGCAGCTCAGGACTAGCGGGAGGTCTAGGTGAGCAGTTCTTC.

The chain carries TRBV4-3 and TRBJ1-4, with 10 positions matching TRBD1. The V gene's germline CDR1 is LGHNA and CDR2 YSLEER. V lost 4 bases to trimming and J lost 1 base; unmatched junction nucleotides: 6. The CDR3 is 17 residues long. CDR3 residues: CASSRSDRGITNEKLFF. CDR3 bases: TGCGCCAGCAGCCGCTCGGACAGGGGGATAACTAATGAAAAACTGTTTTTT.

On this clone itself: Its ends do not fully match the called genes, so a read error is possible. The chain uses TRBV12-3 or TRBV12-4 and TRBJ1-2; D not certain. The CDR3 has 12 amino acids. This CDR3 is CASSFFNYGYTF. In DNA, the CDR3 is TGTGCCAGCAGTTTTTTTAACTATGGCTACACTTTC.

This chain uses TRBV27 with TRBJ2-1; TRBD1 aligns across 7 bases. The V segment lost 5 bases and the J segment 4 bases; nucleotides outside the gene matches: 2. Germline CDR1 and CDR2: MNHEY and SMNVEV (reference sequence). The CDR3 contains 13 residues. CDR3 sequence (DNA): TGTGCCAGCAGTGGGACAGTTTACAATGAGCAGTTCTTC. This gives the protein CASSGTVYNEQFF.

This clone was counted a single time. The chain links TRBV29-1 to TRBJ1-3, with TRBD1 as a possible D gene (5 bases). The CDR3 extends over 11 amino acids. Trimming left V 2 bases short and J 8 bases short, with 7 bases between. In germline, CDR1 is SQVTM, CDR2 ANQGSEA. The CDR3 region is CSVEKGDTIYF. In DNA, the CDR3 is TGCAGCGTTGAAAAAGGGGACACCATATATTTT.

The CDR3 is CASSQARDLSYEQYF. For the CDR3, the DNA is TGCGCCAGCAGCCAAGCCCGGGACTTATCCTACGAGCAGTACTTC. The J gene is TRBJ2-7, the V gene TRBV4-3; a possible D gene is TRBD2 (6 bases). Germline V CDR1 and CDR2: LGHNA, YSLEER. This CDR3 contains 15 residues. V dropped 1 base and J dropped 1 base, with 11 bases sitting between them.

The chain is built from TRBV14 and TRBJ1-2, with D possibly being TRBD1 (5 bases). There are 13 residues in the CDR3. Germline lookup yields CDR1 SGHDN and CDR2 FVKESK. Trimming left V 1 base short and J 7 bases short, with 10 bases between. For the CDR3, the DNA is TGTGCCAGCAGCCAAGTCAGGGCAGGTGGCTACACCTTC. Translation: CASSQVRAGGYTF.

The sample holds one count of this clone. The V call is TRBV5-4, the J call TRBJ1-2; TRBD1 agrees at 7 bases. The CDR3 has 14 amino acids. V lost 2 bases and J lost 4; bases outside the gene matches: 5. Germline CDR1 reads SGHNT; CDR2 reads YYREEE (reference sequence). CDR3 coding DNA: TGTGCCAGCAGCTTCCCAAACAGGGGCTATGGCTACACCTTC. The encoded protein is CASSFPNRGYGYTF.

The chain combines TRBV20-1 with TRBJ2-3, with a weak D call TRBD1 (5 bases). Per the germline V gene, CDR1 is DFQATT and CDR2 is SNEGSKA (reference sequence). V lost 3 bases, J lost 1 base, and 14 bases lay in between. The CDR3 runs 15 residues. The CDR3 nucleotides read TGCAGTGCTAGTATAAGGGGTTATCGCACAGATACGCAGTATTTT. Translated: CSASIRGYRTDTQYF.

The CDR3 nucleotides read TGTGCCAGTAGTAGACAGACCGCAATCGGGCCCCAGCATTTT. This gives the protein CASSRQTAIGPQHF. The rearrangement joins TRBV19 to TRBJ1-5; a weak D match, TRBD1 (5 bases). Germline CDR1 reads LNHDA; CDR2 reads SQIVND (reference sequence). The V end was cut by 4 bases, the J end by 9 bases, with 16 bases between. The CDR3 totals 14 residues. Variable domain in full (rest from reference TRBV19 and TRBJ1-5): DGGITQSPKYLFRKEGQNVTLSCEQNLNHDAMYWYRQDPGQGLRLIYYSQIVNDFQKGDIAEGYSVSREKKESFPLTVTSAQKNPTAFYLCASSRQTAIGPQHFGDGTRLSIL.

Here the CDR3 DNA reads TGTGCCAGCAGCGACCCCAAGGGACTCCTCACGGGCGCAGATACGCAGTATTTT. This translates into CASSDPKGLLTGADTQYF. J is TRBJ2-3 and V is TRBV28, with D perhaps matching TRBD2 (6 bases). CDR3 length equals 18 residues. CDR1 and CDR2 from the germline V gene are MDHEN and SYDVKM. The V end was cut by 6 bases, the J end by 4 bases, with 26 bases between. The full variable domain, in which reference TRBV28 and TRBJ2-3 provide the parts outside the CDR3, is DVKVTQSSRYLVKRTGEKVFLECVQDMDHENMFWYRQDPGLGLRLIYFSYDVKMKEKGDIPEGYSVSREKKERFSLILESASTNQTSMYLCASSDPKGLLTGADTQYFGPGTRLTVL.

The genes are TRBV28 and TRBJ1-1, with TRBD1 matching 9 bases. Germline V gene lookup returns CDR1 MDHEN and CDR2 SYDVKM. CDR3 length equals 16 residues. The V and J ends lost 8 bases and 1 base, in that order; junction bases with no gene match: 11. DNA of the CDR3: TGTGCCAGCGAGACAGGGGGAAACCGATGGAACACTGAAGCTTTCTTT. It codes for CASETGGNRWNTEAFF.

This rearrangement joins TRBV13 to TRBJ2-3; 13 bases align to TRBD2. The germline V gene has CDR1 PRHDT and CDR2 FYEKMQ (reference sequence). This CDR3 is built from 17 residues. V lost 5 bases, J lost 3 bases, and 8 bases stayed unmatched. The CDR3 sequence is CASSPFGLAGVTDTQYF. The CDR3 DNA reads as TGTGCCAGCAGCCCCTTCGGACTAGCGGGAGTGACAGATACGCAGTATTTT.

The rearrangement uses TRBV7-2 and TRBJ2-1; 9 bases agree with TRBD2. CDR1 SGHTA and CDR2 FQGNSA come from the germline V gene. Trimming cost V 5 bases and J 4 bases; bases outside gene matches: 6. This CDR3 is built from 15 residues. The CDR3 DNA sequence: TGTGCCAGCAGCCACCCGGGACTAGCTTACAATGAGCAGTTCTTC. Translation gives CASSHPGLAYNEQFF.

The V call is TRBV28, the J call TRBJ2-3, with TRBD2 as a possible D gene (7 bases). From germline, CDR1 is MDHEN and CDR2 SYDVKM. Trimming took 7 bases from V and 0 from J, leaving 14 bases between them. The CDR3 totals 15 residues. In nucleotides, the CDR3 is TGTGCCAGCACCCCTGCGGGGGCGAGCACAGATACGCAGTATTTT. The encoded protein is CASTPAGASTDTQYF.

In DNA, the CDR3 is TGTGCCAGCAGTCAAGCCGGGACAGGGGCTGGGGCCAACGTCCTGACTTTC. This codes for CASSQAGTGAGANVLTF. This sequence joins TRBV28 and TRBJ2-6; TRBD1 aligns across 10 bases. V was clipped by 5 bases and J by 2 bases; unmatched bases: 6. The V gene's germline CDR1 is MDHEN and CDR2 SYDVKM. The CDR3 runs to 17 residues.

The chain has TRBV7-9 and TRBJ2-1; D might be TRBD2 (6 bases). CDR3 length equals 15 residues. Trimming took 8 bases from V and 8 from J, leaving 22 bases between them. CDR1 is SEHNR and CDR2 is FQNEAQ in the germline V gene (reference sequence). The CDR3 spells CASGGIWGGGDEQFF. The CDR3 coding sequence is TGTGCCAGCGGAGGGATTTGGGGTGGAGGCGATGAGCAGTTCTTC.

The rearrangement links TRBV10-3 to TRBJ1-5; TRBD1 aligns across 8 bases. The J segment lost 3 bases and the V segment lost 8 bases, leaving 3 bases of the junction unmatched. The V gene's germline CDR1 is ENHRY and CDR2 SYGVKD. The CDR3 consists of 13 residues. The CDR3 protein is CAISGQDNQPQHF. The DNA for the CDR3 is TGTGCCATCTCGGGACAGGACAATCAGCCCCAGCATTTT.

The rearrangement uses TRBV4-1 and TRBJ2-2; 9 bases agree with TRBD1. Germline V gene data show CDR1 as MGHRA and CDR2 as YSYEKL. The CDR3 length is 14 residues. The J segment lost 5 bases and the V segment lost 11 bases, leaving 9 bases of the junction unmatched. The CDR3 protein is CACTQGAETGELFF. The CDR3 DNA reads TGCGCCTGCACACAGGGGGCGGAAACCGGGGAGCTGTTTTTT.

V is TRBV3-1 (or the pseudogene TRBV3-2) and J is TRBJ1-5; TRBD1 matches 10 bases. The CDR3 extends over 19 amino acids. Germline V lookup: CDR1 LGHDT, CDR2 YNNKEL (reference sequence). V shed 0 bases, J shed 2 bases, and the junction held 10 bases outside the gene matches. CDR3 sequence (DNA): TGTGCCAGCAGCCAAGAAGGAAGACAGGGGGCGCGGGGCAATCAGCCCCAGCATTTT. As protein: CASSQEGRQGARGNQPQHF.